Listed here are 31 T cell receptor beta chains from one sample, sequenced in a study of T-cell memory formation after mild COVID-19. MiXCR was run by TCRdb on the 5' RACE reads, yielding one entry per CDR3 protein. The sample contains 450,000 or so distinct CDR3 sequences, about 19% of which appear only once. Material: PBMCs or a T cell subset sorted from them (not recorded which). The receptor source for this set is an adult woman who had mild COVID-19 (a few samples of this study predate the infection). Cell type and time point are not known.

The chain combines TRBV6-2 or TRBV6-3 with TRBJ1-4, with D hard to call. CDR3 length: 15 amino acids. V shed 0 bases and J shed 7 bases, with 12 bases lying between them. Germline assignment: CDR1 MNHEY and CDR2 SVGEGT. The CDR3 loop reads CASSYSEVGGEKLFF. Written as DNA, the CDR3 is TGTGCCAGCAGTTACTCCGAGGTGGGAGGTGAAAAACTGTTTTTT.

The sample holds a few counts of this clonotype. The chain uses TRBV12-3 or TRBV12-4 and TRBJ2-5; D uncertain. Trimming shortened V by 3 bases and J by 4 bases, and 6 bases separated the two germline ends. The CDR3 has 12 residues. CDR3 nucleotides: TGTGCCAGCAGTTTGAGGCTAGAGACCCAGTACTTC. Translation gives CASSLRLETQYF.

This clonotype occurred a few times. This chain connects TRBV16 to TRBJ2-1; D is perhaps TRBD2 (6 bases). The CDR3 runs to 12 residues. Germline CDR1 and CDR2: KGHSY and FQNENV. The V end lost 1 base, the J end lost 10 bases, and 8 bases lay between the germline ends. CDR3 loop: CASSQLAAEQFF. Here the CDR3 DNA reads TGTGCCAGCAGCCAATTAGCGGCAGAGCAGTTCTTC.

The table lists this clonotype with a few counts. The chain couples TRBV5-6 to TRBJ1-4, with 9 nucleotides matching TRBD1. V shed 0 bases, J shed 4 bases, and the junction held 1 base outside the gene matches. The CDR3 covers 15 residues. Germline V lookup: CDR1 SGHDT, CDR2 YYEEEE. DNA for the CDR3: TGTGCCAGCAGCTTGGAGGGACAGGGTAATGAAAAACTGTTTTTT. Translation gives CASSLEGQGNEKLFF.

A few counts support this clonotype. The chain recombines TRBV5-1 with TRBJ2-2, with D hard to call. Germline V gene data show CDR1 as SGHRS and CDR2 as YFSETQ. V dropped 2 bases and J dropped 3 bases, with 8 bases sitting between them. This CDR3 comprises 14 residues. The CDR3 DNA follows: TGCGCCAGCAGCTTTACAGAGGACACCGGGGAGCTGTTTTTT. Translation: CASSFTEDTGELFF.

Only a few counts were recorded for this clonotype. This chain links TRBV4-1 with TRBJ2-1; 8 bases are a match to TRBD2. Trimming cost V 1 base and J 6 bases; bases outside gene matches: 2. This CDR3 has 14 residues. CDR1 and CDR2 (germline): MGHRA, YSYEKL. The CDR3 loop reads CASSQGTSSNEQFF. The CDR3 coding sequence is TGCGCCAGCAGCCAAGGGACTAGCAGCAATGAGCAGTTCTTC.

V gene TRBV20-1 combines with J gene TRBJ1-2, with D possibly being TRBD1 (6 bases). This CDR3 is built from 14 residues. CDR1 DFQATT and CDR2 SNEGSKA come from the germline V gene (reference sequence). Trimming shortened V by 1 base and J by 4 bases, and 13 bases separated the two germline ends. The CDR3 spells CSARGPGGSYGYTF. In DNA form, the CDR3 reads TGCAGTGCTAGAGGGCCCGGGGGCTCCTATGGCTACACCTTC.

V is TRBV25-1 and J is TRBJ2-7; 10 nucleotides agree with TRBD1. Germline values: CDR1 MGHDK, CDR2 SYGVNS. This CDR3 spans 15 amino acids. V trimming: 2 bases; J trimming: 3 bases; junction bases outside the gene matches: 4. The DNA for the CDR3 is TGTGCCAGCAGTGAACCGGGACAGGGGATCTACGAGCAGTACTTC. Its translation: CASSEPGQGIYEQYF.

V gene TRBV7-8 combines with J gene TRBJ1-2; 7 bases map to TRBD1. Germline CDR1 reads SGHVS; CDR2 reads FQNEAQ. The CDR3 covers 14 residues. V trimming: 6 bases; J trimming: 3 bases; junction bases outside the gene matches: 7. CDR3 residues: CASRYGGGDYGYTF. In DNA form, the CDR3 reads TGTGCCAGCAGATATGGAGGGGGCGACTATGGCTACACCTTC.

This CDR3 reads CSVEYGRSNTEAFF. Here the CDR3 DNA reads TGCAGCGTTGAATACGGCCGGTCGAACACTGAAGCTTTCTTT. The V gene is TRBV29-1, the J gene TRBJ1-1; no clear D gene. V lost 2 bases and J lost 1, with 11 bases in between. The CDR3 is 14 amino acids. Per germline, CDR1 SQVTM and CDR2 ANQGSEA. Looking up the rest from reference TRBV29-1 and TRBJ1-1 gives the full variable domain: SAVISQKPSRDICQRGTSLTIQCQVDSQVTMMFWYRQQPGQSLTLIATANQGSEATYESGFVIDKFPISRPNLTFSTLTVSNMSPEDSSIYLCSVEYGRSNTEAFFGQGTRLTVV.

V gene TRBV7-9 combines with J gene TRBJ2-3, with a tentative D call TRBD2 (7 bases). The CDR3 runs 16 residues. Trimming removed 7 bases at V and 0 bases at J, with 17 bases between. CDR1 and CDR2 (germline): SEHNR, FQNEAQ (reference sequence). The CDR3 spells CASTKWAGASTDTQYF. The CDR3 DNA sequence: TGTGCCAGCACCAAATGGGCGGGGGCTAGCACAGATACGCAGTATTTT.

This clonotype was counted a few times. This chain uses TRBV24-1 with TRBJ2-5; the D gene is possibly TRBD2 (7 bases). Deletions cut 6 bases from V and 7 bases from J, with 11 bases between. This CDR3 is 12 amino acids long. CDR1 and CDR2 from the germline V gene are KGHDR and SFDVKD. CDR3 sequence: CATSMGGGTQYF. DNA for the CDR3: TGTGCCACCAGTATGGGAGGGGGGACCCAGTACTTC.

This clonotype has ten or more counts. The gene calls are TRBV7-9 and TRBJ1-3; no clear D gene. The CDR3 has 15 amino acids. V shed 5 bases and J shed 0 bases, with 11 bases lying between them. The germline gives CDR1 SEHNR, CDR2 FQNEAQ (reference sequence). CDR3 protein: CASSGDLSSGNTIYF. The CDR3 coding sequence is TGTGCCAGCAGCGGGGATTTATCCTCTGGAAACACCATATATTTT.

The rearrangement links TRBV20-1 to TRBJ1-1; D uncertain. Germline values: CDR1 DFQATT, CDR2 SNEGSKA (reference sequence). The CDR3 has 14 residues. Trimming stripped 3 bases from V and 0 bases from J, with 11 bases between. In DNA, the CDR3 is TGCAGTGCTAGCCGCGGGCCCGTGAACACTGAAGCTTTCTTT. Encoded protein: CSASRGPVNTEAFF.

The chain recombines TRBV12-3 or TRBV12-4 with TRBJ1-2; D call uncertain. The CDR3 has 15 amino acids. Trimming cost V 5 bases and J 8 bases, with 21 bases left between them. In nucleotides, the CDR3 is TGTGCCAGCAGTCCACGTCAACGCAGGAGGGAAGGCTACACCTTC. The encoded protein is CASSPRQRRREGYTF.

The chain has TRBV12-3 or TRBV12-4 and TRBJ1-2; 12 nucleotides agree with TRBD1. There are 16 residues in the CDR3. V lost 6 bases and J lost 3; bases outside the gene matches: 8. The DNA of the CDR3 is TGTGCCAGCAGGCCGGGACAGGGGGCCGGTTACTATGGCTACACCTTC. Translation: CASRPGQGAGYYGYTF.

This clonotype was seen only a few times. The chain combines TRBV24-1 with TRBJ2-2; the D gene is possibly TRBD1 (6 bases). Trimming cost V 7 bases and J 8 bases, with 7 bases left between them. The CDR3 is 11 residues long. Per the germline V gene, CDR1 is KGHDR and CDR2 is SFDVKD. The CDR3 here is CATRGTGELFF. CDR3 sequence (DNA): TGTGCCACCAGAGGGACAGGGGAGCTGTTTTTT.

This sequence joins TRBV7-9 and TRBJ1-1, with TRBD1 matching over 9 bases. The CDR3 spans 14 residues. The germline V gene has CDR1 SEHNR and CDR2 FQNEAQ (reference sequence). The V and J ends lost 6 bases and 2 bases, in that order; junction bases with no gene match: 4. The CDR3 DNA reads as TGTGCCAGCAGGGACAGGGGTTTCAACACTGAAGCTTTCTTT. This translates into CASRDRGFNTEAFF. Full variable domain (rest looked up from reference TRBV7-9 and TRBJ1-1): DTGVSQNPRHKITKRGQNVTFRCDPISEHNRLYWYRQTLGQGPEFLTYFQNEAQLEKSRLLSDRFSAERPKGSFSTLEIQRTEQGDSAMYLCASRDRGFNTEAFFGQGTRLTVV.

This clonotype was recorded a few times. The chain is built from TRBV7-9 and TRBJ2-3; the D is unclear. Looked up from germline, CDR1 is SEHNR and CDR2 is FQNEAQ (reference sequence). The CDR3 is 16 amino acids. The V end lost 2 bases, the J end lost 6 bases, and 18 bases lay between the germline ends. CDR3 in DNA: TGTGCCAGCAGCTTATCGTCCCCCCAAGTCGGGGATACGCAGTATTTT. Translating it yields CASSLSSPQVGDTQYF.

In this sample, this clonotype turned up a few times. The V gene is TRBV7-6, the J gene TRBJ2-1; 11 nucleotides agree with TRBD2. The CDR3 loop spans 16 amino acids. Germline V gene data show CDR1 as SGHVS and CDR2 as FNYEAQ. V lost 2 bases to trimming and J lost 3 bases; unmatched junction nucleotides: 3. CDR3: CASSLMTSGVYNEQFF. CDR3 coding DNA: TGTGCCAGCAGCTTAATGACTAGCGGGGTCTACAATGAGCAGTTCTTC.

In its sample, this clonotype was seen a few times. DNA of the CDR3: TGCGCCAGCAGCTTGGTCCAAGGGGGGGGCCGCGAGCAGTACTTC. The encoded protein is CASSLVQGGGREQYF. V gene TRBV5-1 combines with J gene TRBJ2-7; D is perhaps TRBD2 (7 bases). Germline values: CDR1 SGHRS, CDR2 YFSETQ. This CDR3 is 15 amino acids long. V was cut by 0 bases and J by 6 bases, with 16 bases left in between.

This chain connects TRBV6-5 to TRBJ2-7, with TRBD2 identical over 8 bases. CDR3 length: 14 residues. Trimming removed 11 bases from V and 3 bases from J; junction bases left unmatched: 12. The V gene's germline CDR1 is MNHEY and CDR2 SVGAGI. The CDR3 sequence is CAAHPVAGYYEQYF. The CDR3 DNA follows: TGTGCCGCTCACCCGGTAGCGGGGTACTACGAGCAGTACTTC.

The rearrangement links TRBV5-1 to TRBJ2-1; the D is unclear. The germline V gene has CDR1 SGHRS and CDR2 YFSETQ. The CDR3 covers 15 residues. V was trimmed by 4 bases and J by 0 bases, leaving 11 bases between them. CDR3 in amino acids: CASSTDGSSYNEQFF. The CDR3 bases are TGCGCCAGCAGCACCGATGGAAGCTCCTACAATGAGCAGTTCTTC.

This clonotype has only a few counts. The J gene is TRBJ1-2, the V gene TRBV7-8; TRBD1 is a possible D gene (6 bases). CDR3 length: 14 residues. Per the germline V gene, CDR1 is SGHVS and CDR2 is FQNEAQ. The V end lost 5 bases, the J end lost 4 bases, and 14 bases lay between the germline ends. CDR3 coding DNA: TGTGCCAGCAGCGTAGACAGGACCCCCTATGGCTACACCTTC. It specifies CASSVDRTPYGYTF.

This clonotype has more than one count but fewer than ten. The V gene is TRBV11-2, the J gene TRBJ2-3; D not resolved. This CDR3 region has 13 residues. The germline CDR1 and CDR2 sequences are SGHAT and FQNNGV. Trimming left V 6 bases short and J 3 bases short, with 10 bases between. The CDR3 region is CASRGRHTDTQYF. The CDR3, as DNA: TGTGCCAGCAGAGGGCGACATACAGATACGCAGTATTTT.

This clonotype was seen only a few times. This chain links TRBV2 with TRBJ1-5; unclear D gene. Germline lookup yields CDR1 SNHLY and CDR2 FYNNEI. CDR3 length: 13 amino acids. Trimming stripped 2 bases from V and 6 bases from J, with 8 bases between. CDR3 DNA: TGTGCCAGCAGTGAATCCGGGTCTCAGCCCCAGCATTTT. This encodes CASSESGSQPQHF.

This clonotype has only a few counts. V and J are TRBV4-1 and TRBJ2-2; 7 bases align to TRBD2. Germline loops: CDR1 MGHRA, CDR2 YSYEKL. V dropped 1 base and J dropped 0; count of bases not matched to a gene: 11. This CDR3 region has 19 residues. The CDR3: CASSQVSPSSGANTGELFF. Written as DNA, the CDR3 is TGCGCCAGCAGCCAAGTATCCCCTTCTAGCGGCGCGAACACCGGGGAGCTGTTTTTT.

Only a few counts were recorded for this clonotype. The genes are TRBV5-1 and TRBJ2-3; no definite D call. The CDR3 is 14 amino acids. V lost 4 bases, J lost 6 bases, and 15 bases lay in between. CDR1 and CDR2 from the germline V gene are SGHRS and YFSETQ. CDR3 bases: TGCGCCAGCAGCCTAAATCTTTTGGGGGATACGCAGTATTTT. Translation gives CASSLNLLGDTQYF.

The V call is TRBV7-7, the J call TRBJ2-5; 12 nucleotides line up with TRBD2. The V and J ends lost 4 bases and 2 bases, in that order; junction bases with no gene match: 5. From germline, CDR1 is SSHAT and CDR2 FNYEAQ (reference sequence). The CDR3 covers 16 residues. The CDR3 coding sequence is TGTGCCAGCAGCTCTACTAGCGGGGGGCCACAAGAGACCCAGTACTTC. It yields the protein CASSSTSGGPQETQYF.

The chain employs TRBV20-1 and TRBJ1-4, with D unresolved. The CDR3 totals 13 residues. The germline CDR1 and CDR2 sequences are DFQATT and SNEGSKA (reference sequence). Trimming shortened V by 3 bases and J by 6 bases, and 11 bases separated the two germline ends. The CDR3 sequence is CSARPGLDEKLFF. The CDR3 DNA is TGCAGTGCTAGGCCCGGGCTGGATGAAAAACTGTTTTTT.

This clonotype was seen more than once but under ten times. This sequence joins TRBV4-1 and TRBJ1-1; TRBD1 agrees at 9 bases. The V gene's germline CDR1 is MGHRA and CDR2 YSYEKL. CDR3 size: 12 residues. The ends lost 8 bases at V and 7 bases at J; junction bases unmatched: 5. CDR3 region: CASEGQGHEAFF. In DNA form, the CDR3 reads TGCGCCAGCGAGGGACAGGGCCATGAAGCTTTCTTT.